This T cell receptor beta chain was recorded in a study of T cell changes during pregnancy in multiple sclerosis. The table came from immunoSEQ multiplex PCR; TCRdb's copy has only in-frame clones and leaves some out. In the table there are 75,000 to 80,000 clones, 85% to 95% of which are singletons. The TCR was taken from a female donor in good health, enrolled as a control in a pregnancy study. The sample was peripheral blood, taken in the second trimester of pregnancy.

As DNA, the CDR3 is TGTGCCAGCAGCTTGGCAGGAGGAGCAGAGACCCAGTACTTC. Residues: CASSLAGGAETQYF. This chain joins TRBV5-4 and TRBJ2-5, with a tentative D call TRBD2 (5 bases). Deletions cut 0 bases from V and 4 bases from J, with 10 bases between. CDR1 SGHNT and CDR2 YYREEE come from the germline V gene (reference sequence). CDR3 length: 14 amino acids. The whole variable domain, remainder taken from reference TRBV5-4 and TRBJ2-5, is ETGVTQSPTHLIKTRGQQVTLRCSSQSGHNTVSWYQQALGQGPQFIFQYYREEENGRGNFPPRFSGLQFPNYSSELNVNALELDDSALYLCASSLAGGAETQYFGPGTRLLVL.